Listed below are T cell receptor beta chains from one sample, sequenced in a study of blood T cell repertoires in COVID-19. Produced via immunoSEQ multiplex PCR; TCRdb's table is partial and in-frame only. Of around 110,000 clones in the sample, 70% to 90% were seen once. The sample comprised peripheral blood. The receptors come from a man aged 40-49 years with active or convalescent COVID-19. CDR3s include the opening cysteine and the closing phenylalanine or tryptophan. Each record gives: CDR3 length, D gene, clone size, J gene, V gene, CDR3 protein, CDR3 DNA. D genes are given only for firm matches. Rows give clone size only sometimes, using once, few, many, or a class for an expanded clone.

15 | TRBD1 | NA | TRBJ2-3 | TRBV19 | CASSILGQGTDTQYF | TGTGCCAGTAGTATCCTCGGACAGGGCACAGATACGCAGTATTTT
16 | NA | NA | TRBJ2-2 | TRBV28 | CASSPSPPSDTGELFF | TGTGCCAGCAGTCCCTCCCCTCCTTCGGACACCGGGGAGCTGTTTTTT
16 | NA | NA | TRBJ1-4 | TRBV7-2 | CASSFQVGAGNEKLFF | TGTGCCAGCAGCTTTCAGGTGGGGGCGGGTAATGAAAAACTGTTTTTT
12 | NA | NA | TRBJ1-4 | TRBV14 | CASSQDPKKLFF | TGTGCCAGCAGCCAAGATCCAAAAAAACTGTTTTTT
13 | NA | NA | TRBJ2-7 | TRBV19 | CASSIAGEDEQYF | TGTGCCAGTAGTATAGCGGGAGAAGACGAGCAGTACTTC
17 | NA | once | TRBJ2-7 | TRBV30 | CAWRPPARGRTSYEQYF | TGTGCCTGGAGGCCTCCCGCTCGCGGGCGAACCTCCTACGAGCAGTACTTC
14 | TRBD2 | NA | TRBJ2-3 | TRBV2 | CASGLAGGTDTQYF | TGTGCCAGTGGACTAGCGGGAGGCACAGATACGCAGTATTTT
17 | NA | NA | TRBJ1-2 | TRBV9 | CASSEGLKEILDYGYTF | TGTGCCAGCAGCGAAGGACTAAAGGAGATTTTAGATTATGGCTACACCTTC
14 | NA | once | TRBJ1-1 | TRBV7-3 | CASSLIRGSTEAFF | TGTGCCAGCAGCTTGATAAGGGGCAGTACTGAAGCTTTCTTT
16 | NA | few | TRBJ1-5 | TRBV5-5 | CASSLEGGWLNQPQHF | TGTGCCAGCAGCTTGGAAGGAGGGTGGTTAAATCAGCCCCAGCATTTT
16 | TRBD2 | NA | TRBJ2-4 | TRBV7-2 | CASSVAGGPGKNIQYF | TGTGCCAGCAGCGTAGCGGGAGGGCCGGGCAAAAACATTCAGTACTTC
14 | NA | NA | TRBJ2-7 | TRBV9 | CASSPDGGSYEQYF | TGTGCCAGCAGCCCTGACGGGGGTAGCTACGAGCAGTACTTC
12 | TRBD1 | NA | TRBJ1-6 | TRBV7-2 | CASSLGQGKWYF | TGTGCCAGCAGCCTAGGACAGGGGAAGTGGTACTTT
17 | NA | NA | TRBJ2-7 | TRBV9 | CASSDNTGTSLSAEQYF | TGTGCCAGCAGCGACAATACCGGGACTTCACTCTCCGCCGAGCAGTACTTC
16 | TRBD1 | NA | TRBJ2-5 | TRBV7-9 | CASSLLGGSEQETQYF | TGTGCCAGCAGCTTATTAGGGGGCAGTGAACAAGAGACCCAGTACTTC
13 | NA | NA | TRBJ1-2 | TRBV7-3 | CASSLTADYGYTF | TGTGCCAGCAGCTTAACGGCAGACTATGGCTACACCTTC
15 | NA | NA | TRBJ1-1 | TRBV5-8 | CASSWELRGGTEAFF | TGTGCCAGCAGCTGGGAACTACGGGGAGGGACTGAAGCTTTCTTT
15 | NA | NA | TRBJ2-1 | TRBV2 | CASNTGSLFYNEQFF | TGTGCCAGCAATACAGGGAGTCTTTTTTACAATGAGCAGTTCTTC
15 | TRBD1 | NA | TRBJ1-2 | TRBV29-1 | CSVDNSGGQGYGYTF | TGCAGCGTTGACAACTCTGGGGGACAGGGTTATGGCTACACCTTC
15 | NA | NA | TRBJ2-2 | TRBV6-5 | CASSWGLLNTGELFF | TGTGCCAGCAGTTGGGGACTTTTGAACACCGGGGAGCTGTTTTTT
14 | NA | once | TRBJ2-7 | TRBV29-1 | CSVDSAGSSYEQYF | TGCAGCGTTGATTCTGCGGGAAGCTCCTACGAGCAGTACTTC
14 | NA | NA | TRBJ1-5 | TRBV6-5 | CASSQQGRNQPQHF | TGTGCCAGCAGTCAACAGGGACGGAATCAGCCCCAGCATTTT
13 | TRBD1 | NA | TRBJ1-5 | TRBV2 | CASRGDRPWPQHF | TGTGCCAGCAGGGGGGACAGGCCATGGCCCCAGCATTTT
17 | TRBD2 | few | TRBJ2-1 | TRBV2 | CASSKLSTSGNYNEQFF | TGTGCCAGCAGCAAACTGTCAACTAGCGGGAATTACAATGAGCAGTTCTTC
15 | NA | NA | TRBJ1-1 | TRBV19 | CASSPVPGMNTEAFF | TGTGCCAGTAGTCCGGTGCCGGGAATGAACACTGAAGCTTTCTTT
15 | TRBD2 | NA | TRBJ2-5 | TRBV28 | CASSSKREVQETQYF | TGTGCCAGCAGTTCCAAGCGGGAGGTCCAAGAGACCCAGTACTTC
13 | TRBD1 | NA | TRBJ2-5 | TRBV7-9 | CASSSTGEETQYF | TGTGCCAGCAGCTCGACAGGGGAAGAGACCCAGTACTTC
15 | TRBD1 | NA | TRBJ2-7 | TRBV7-9 | CASSLRRQGSDEQYF | TGTGCCAGCAGCTTACGGAGACAGGGGAGCGACGAGCAGTACTTC
15 | NA | NA | TRBJ1-5 | TRBV6-5 | CASNWGGNSNQPQHF | TGTGCCAGCAACTGGGGGGGTAATAGCAATCAGCCCCAGCATTTT
13 | NA | NA | TRBJ1-2 | TRBV12-3/TRBV12-4 | CASRPTGPYGYTF | TGTGCCAGCAGACCCACAGGGCCTTATGGCTACACCTTC
15 | TRBD1 | NA | TRBJ1-4 | TRBV4-2 | CASSRDRGPNEKLFF | TGTGCCAGCAGCAGGGACAGGGGACCTAATGAAAAACTGTTTTTT
13 | NA | NA | TRBJ2-5 | TRBV18 | CASSQNDGETQYF | TGTGCCAGCTCACAGAATGACGGGGAGACCCAGTACTTC
14 | TRBD1 | NA | TRBJ2-3 | TRBV2 | CASSGQGFTDTQYF | TGTGCCAGCAGTGGACAGGGTTTCACAGATACGCAGTATTTT
13 | NA | NA | TRBJ1-2 | TRBV7-9 | CASSLTTNYGYTF | TGTGCCAGCAGCTTGACAACCAACTATGGCTACACCTTC
15 | TRBD2 | NA | TRBJ2-1 | TRBV5-1 | CASSWGLAGENEQFF | TGCGCCAGCAGCTGGGGACTAGCGGGAGAAAATGAGCAGTTCTTC
13 | TRBD1 | NA | TRBJ2-7 | TRBV18 | CASSPKDRVEQYF | TGTGCCAGCTCACCAAAGGACAGGGTCGAGCAGTACTTC
16 | TRBD1 | once | TRBJ1-2 | TRBV29-1 | CSVEDRWAGGRDGYTF | TGCAGCGTTGAAGATCGATGGGCAGGGGGGAGAGATGGCTACACCTTC
13 | NA | NA | TRBJ1-1 | TRBV28 | CASSFSRGTEAFF | TGTGCCAGCAGTTTCTCCCGGGGGACTGAAGCTTTCTTT
14 | NA | NA | TRBJ1-1 | TRBV19 | CASSIGPANTEAFF | TGTGCCAGTAGTATTGGGCCAGCGAACACTGAAGCTTTCTTT
12 | NA | NA | TRBJ2-1 | TRBV7-2 | CASKGAYNEQFF | TGTGCCAGCAAAGGGGCCTACAATGAGCAGTTCTTC
14 | NA | NA | TRBJ2-7 | TRBV11-2 | CASSLAGVTYEQYF | TGTGCCAGCAGCTTAGCGGGGGTTACCTACGAGCAGTACTTC
12 | NA | NA | TRBJ2-7 | TRBV10-3 | CAMRTALLEQYF | TGTGCCATGAGGACAGCCCTGCTCGAGCAGTACTTC